The 13 T cell receptor beta chains below were found in one sample sequenced in a study of control samples from healthy donors and cancer patients. The method was immunoSEQ multiplex PCR; TCRdb's version includes in-frame clones alone and lacks a portion of them. The sample records 15,000 to 20,000 clones, 80% to 90% being singletons. Sequencing input: PBMCs. The source of these receptors is a woman between 70 and 85 years old with lung cancer.

This sequence joins TRBV12-3 or TRBV12-4 and TRBJ1-2; D ambiguous. V lost 2 bases to trimming and J lost 4 bases, with 5 bases between them. The CDR3 is 12 residues long. The CDR3 region is CASSLRAYGYTF. CDR3 bases: TGTGCCAGCAGTTTAAGGGCCTATGGCTACACCTTC.

This clone was found once. This sequence joins TRBV10-1 and TRBJ2-7; D could derive from TRBD1 or TRBD2 (5 bases each). Germline CDR1 WNHNN, CDR2 SYGVQD (reference sequence). The CDR3 runs to 14 residues. The ends were cut back, 0 bases at V and 6 bases at J, with 12 bases in the middle. The CDR3: CASSESGVVGEQYF. The CDR3 bases are TGCGCCAGCAGTGAGTCGGGGGTCGTGGGCGAGCAGTACTTC.

The gene calls are TRBV7-2 and TRBJ1-2, with a weak D call TRBD1 (6 bases). The CDR3 is 14 amino acids. The germline CDR1 and CDR2 sequences are SGHTA and FQGNSA. The V end was cut by 5 bases, the J end by 6 bases, with 16 bases between. CDR3 sequence (DNA): TGTGCCAGCAGCCCCTGGGGCAGGGGAAATGGCTACACCTTC. It specifies CASSPWGRGNGYTF.

The V call is TRBV28, the J call TRBJ2-2; tentatively, D is TRBD1 or TRBD2 (5 bases each). CDR3 length: 17 residues. Germline V lookup: CDR1 MDHEN, CDR2 SYDVKM. V was cut by 3 bases and J by 5 bases, with 19 bases left in between. CDR3 bases: TGTGCCAGCAGTTTCCCCCCCAGGGCTAGGACTACCGGGGAGCTGTTTTTT. Protein sequence: CASSFPPRARTTGELFF.

This clone was counted a few times. The gene calls are TRBV7-8 and TRBJ2-1, with 11 bases fitting TRBD2. Trimming took 5 bases from V and 7 from J; bases not matched to a gene: 7. This CDR3 spans 15 amino acids. Looked up from germline, CDR1 is SGHVS and CDR2 is FQNEAQ. The CDR3 reads CASSVSGRAWNEQFF. The CDR3 region has the DNA TGTGCCAGCAGCGTTAGCGGGAGGGCCTGGAATGAGCAGTTCTTC.

The chain is built from TRBV28 and TRBJ1-5; weak D call: TRBD1 (6 bases). V shed 2 bases and J shed 2 bases, with 19 bases lying between them. The CDR3 is 18 residues long. Germline V gene lookup returns CDR1 MDHEN and CDR2 SYDVKM. The CDR3 DNA sequence: TGTGCCAGCAGTTTAGACCGGTGGGGGGCCGGTGGCAATCAGCCCCAGCATTTT. Protein sequence: CASSLDRWGAGGNQPQHF.

This rearrangement joins TRBV6-6 to TRBJ1-2; D unclear. Germline lookup yields CDR1 MNHNY and CDR2 SVGAGI (reference sequence). V was pared by 7 bases and J by 1 base, with 7 bases between. CDR3 length equals 12 residues. The CDR3 DNA is TGTGCCAGCAACCCGGATAACTATGGCTACACCTTC. This sequence encodes CASNPDNYGYTF.

The J gene is TRBJ2-7, the V gene TRBV5-1; 7 nucleotides agree with TRBD1. The CDR3 is 16 amino acids. V lost 4 bases and J lost 1; bases outside the gene matches: 11. Germline V gene sequence: CDR1 SGHRS, CDR2 YFSETQ. The CDR3 loop is CASSPRQGRGSYEQYF. Here the CDR3 DNA reads TGCGCCAGCAGCCCCCGACAGGGAAGAGGGTCCTACGAGCAGTACTTC.

The V gene is TRBV5-1, the J gene TRBJ2-7; 9 nucleotides match TRBD2. CDR1 is SGHRS and CDR2 is YFSETQ in the germline V gene. The CDR3 totals 15 residues. Germline trimming cut 0 bases from V and 5 bases from J; bases unmatched to any gene: 6. The CDR3 DNA reads as TGCGCCAGCAGCTTGGCTCTAGCGGGGAGTAACGAGCAGTACTTC. Protein product: CASSLALAGSNEQYF. Full variable domain (outside the CDR3, taken from reference TRBV5-1 and TRBJ2-7): KAGVTQTPRYLIKTRGQQVTLSCSPISGHRSVSWYQQTPGQGLQFLFEYFSETQRNKGNFPGRFSGRQFSNSRSEMNVSTLELGDSALYLCASSLALAGSNEQYFGPGTRLTVT.

In its sample, this clone was seen once. The V and J genes are TRBV2 and TRBJ2-7; either TRBD1 or TRBD2 may fit D (6 bases each). V lost 3 bases and J lost 2, with 17 bases in between. This CDR3 has 16 amino acids. The germline gives CDR1 SNHLY, CDR2 FYNNEI. The CDR3 protein is CASSESRGREAYEQYF. CDR3 DNA: TGTGCCAGCAGTGAGAGCCGGGGGCGAGAGGCCTACGAGCAGTACTTC.

The V gene is TRBV3-1 (or the pseudogene TRBV3-2), the J gene TRBJ1-2, with TRBD1 identical over 7 bases. Per germline, CDR1 LGHDT and CDR2 YNNKEL (reference sequence). The CDR3 extends over 15 amino acids. The trim removed 4 bases at V and 5 bases at J, leaving 10 bases unmatched. Here the CDR3 reads CASSLRTGRGYGYTF. CDR3 nucleotides: TGTGCCAGCAGCCTCCGGACAGGTCGGGGATATGGCTACACCTTC.

The chain is built from TRBV25-1 and TRBJ2-5, with D unclear. The V gene lost 2 bases and the J gene lost 1 base, with 11 bases spanning the gap. The germline V gene has CDR1 MGHDK and CDR2 SYGVNS. The CDR3 extends over 15 amino acids. The CDR3 region has the DNA TGTGCCAGCAGTGAAGTTGGGTGGCTCCAAGAGACCCAGTACTTC. This codes for CASSEVGWLQETQYF.

V usage is TRBV15 and J usage is TRBJ2-5; D gene uncertain. V was trimmed by 1 base and J by 2 bases, leaving 8 bases between them. The germline gives CDR1 LNHNV, CDR2 YYDKDF (reference sequence). The CDR3 runs 14 residues. CDR3 residues: CATSRGTIQETQYF. DNA of the CDR3: TGTGCCACCAGCAGAGGAACAATTCAAGAGACCCAGTACTTC.